The clone carrying this TCR beta chain has just a few counts. Its antigen is not known. Blood CD8+ and CD4+ T cells underwent high-throughput TCR beta sequencing. This sample is part of a study of CD8 T cells in Susac syndrome. Overall study results and limits: The study conceded that relatively few individuals underwent its TCR sequencing and HLA analysis.

Random hexamers were used to reverse transcribe roughly 0.45 to 1 ug of RNA. TCR beta CDR3 was amplified by immunoSEQ multiplex PCR. This amplification extended across 54 Vbeta and 13 Jbeta segments. MiXCR, applied by TCRdb to the immunoSEQ multiplex PCR reads, yields one record per CDR3 protein. The sample comprises around 160,000 distinct CDR3 sequences, 90% to 95% of which are singletons, and around 0.13% rests with the top ten. Trimming pared 1 base from V and 1 base from J, leaving 8 bases between. This CDR3 comprises 14 residues. Germline lookup yields CDR1 SGHRS and CDR2 YFSETQ. The gene calls are TRBV5-1 and TRBJ1-1; no clear D. The sequenced sample was CD4+ T cells from PBMCs. The sequence was collected from a human donor in good health. CDR3 loop: CASSLIAANTEAFF. In DNA form, the CDR3 reads TGCGCCAGCAGCTTGATTGCGGCGAACACTGAAGCTTTCTTT.